What follows are 23 T cell receptor beta chains derived from one specimen sequenced in a study of T cell responses to AZD1222 COVID-19 vaccine (dated by TCRdb to 2020 to 2023). Sample time point, as interpreted from the label and publication: baseline before first vaccination. The treatment or condition label, read with the paper, signifies: meningococcal conjugate vaccine given as trial control. The library was generated by the immunoSEQ multiplex PCR assay. TCRdb obtained this table from immuneACCESS and retained in-frame rearrangements with V and J assigned. These tables miss some clones; where compared with another copy, unresolved V genes account for less than half of the shortfall, and the remainder is unexplained. The sample table shows more than 80,000 clones, and 80% to 90% are seen once. About a tenth of the sample rests with the top ten. The source was peripheral blood, collected on day 0 of MenACWY control vaccination. The source is an adult in good health.

The chain employs TRBV7-2 and TRBJ2-7, with TRBD1 matching 8 bases. The CDR3 runs to 15 residues. V was clipped by 6 bases and J by 2 bases; unmatched bases: 9. Germline V gene data show CDR1 as SGHTA and CDR2 as FQGNSA. Written as DNA, the CDR3 is TGTGCCAGCAGTGGACCGGGACAGGCAACCTACGAGCAGTACTTC. As protein: CASSGPGQATYEQYF. Complete variable domain (other parts from reference TRBV7-2 and TRBJ2-7): GAGVSQSPSNKVTEKGKDVELRCDPISGHTALYWYRQSLGQGLEFLIYFQGNSAPDKSGLPSDRFSAERTGGSVSTLTIQRTQQEDSAVYLCASSGPGQATYEQYFGPGTRLTVT.

The chain carries TRBV12-3 or TRBV12-4 and TRBJ1-1, with a tentative D call TRBD1 (6 bases). The CDR3 has 11 residues. Trimming took 6 bases from V and 11 from J, leaving 13 bases between them. The CDR3 is CASSSGVSAFF. The DNA of the CDR3 is TGTGCCAGCAGCTCAGGGGTTTCCGCTTTCTTT.

The CDR3 loop reads CSVSEQAYQETQYF. Written as DNA, the CDR3 is TGCAGCGTCTCAGAACAGGCGTACCAAGAGACCCAGTACTTC. The chain has TRBV29-1 and TRBJ2-5, with D maybe TRBD1 (5 bases). This CDR3 is built from 14 residues. Trimming removed 6 bases at V and 0 bases at J, with 14 bases between. The V gene's germline CDR1 is SQVTM and CDR2 ANQGSEA. Together with reference TRBV29-1 and TRBJ2-5, the CDR3 gives the full variable domain: SAVISQKPSRDICQRGTSLTIQCQVDSQVTMMFWYRQQPGQSLTLIATANQGSEATYESGFVIDKFPISRPNLTFSTLTVSNMSPEDSSIYLCSVSEQAYQETQYFGPGTRLLVL.

The genes are TRBV9 and TRBJ1-6; unclear D gene. V was pared by 0 bases and J by 9 bases, with 4 bases between. CDR3 size: 12 residues. Germline loops: CDR1 SGDLS, CDR2 YYNGEE. In DNA form, the CDR3 reads TGTGCCAGCAGCGTAGAAGGTTCACCCCTCCACTTT. This gives the protein CASSVEGSPLHF.

Remarks on this clone: Additional DNA sequences in this sample encode the identical CDR3. The V and J genes are TRBV6-1 and TRBJ2-5; 11 nucleotides match TRBD2. J gave up 1 base and V 2 bases, and 0 bases lay outside the gene matches. The CDR3 contains 15 residues. Germline-derived CDR1 and CDR2 are MNHNS and SASEGT. This CDR3 is CASSELAGGQETQYF. DNA for the CDR3: TGTGCCAGCAGTGAACTAGCGGGGGGCCAAGAGACCCAGTACTTC.

This chain uses TRBV5-4 with TRBJ2-7; D remains ambiguous. This CDR3 is 12 amino acids long. Germline CDR1 and CDR2: SGHNT and YYREEE (reference sequence). Between the trimmed V and J ends, which lost 4 bases and 4 bases, there was a span of 9 bases. The CDR3: CASSLSPYEQYF. The CDR3 nucleotides read TGTGCCAGCAGCCTTAGCCCTTACGAGCAGTACTTC.

The chain links TRBV10-3 to TRBJ2-6; D is possibly TRBD1 (9 bases). The CDR3 sequence is 20 residues long. CDR1 ENHRY and CDR2 SYGVKD come from the germline V gene. The V gene lost 6 bases and the J gene lost 1 base, with 25 bases spanning the gap. The CDR3 DNA reads TGTGCCATCAGGCCCGGGGGGGGAAGGACAGGGGCATCTGGGGCCAACGTCCTGACTTTC. This sequence encodes CAIRPGGGRTGASGANVLTF.

The CDR3 nucleotides read TGTGCCAGTAGTACCCGACAGGGTCCTAATGAAAAACTGTTTTTT. The encoded protein is CASSTRQGPNEKLFF. The chain links TRBV19 to TRBJ1-4; 7 nucleotides line up with TRBD1. CDR1 and CDR2 (germline): LNHDA, SQIVND (reference sequence). There are 15 residues in the CDR3. Trimming took 4 bases from V and 3 from J; bases not matched to a gene: 5.

The chain is built from TRBV18 and TRBJ1-2, with 8 bases identical to TRBD1. The CDR3 is made up of 14 amino acids. The V and J ends lost 3 bases and 5 bases, in that order; junction bases with no gene match: 5. Looked up from germline, CDR1 is KGHSH and CDR2 is LQKENI. The CDR3 loop is CASSPFGTGYGYTF. In DNA form, the CDR3 reads TGTGCCAGCTCACCTTTCGGGACAGGATATGGCTACACCTTC.

V usage is TRBV28 and J usage is TRBJ1-1, with 7 nucleotides matching TRBD1. After removal of 6 bases from V and 0 bases from J, the junction contained 13 bases not matched to a gene. Germline CDR1 is MDHEN and CDR2 is SYDVKM. This CDR3 has 17 amino acids. The CDR3 loop is CASSPGRGRGVNTEAFF. CDR3 bases: TGTGCCAGCAGCCCTGGGAGGGGGCGCGGAGTGAACACTGAAGCTTTCTTT. Full variable domain (missing parts from reference TRBV28 and TRBJ1-1): DVKVTQSSRYLVKRTGEKVFLECVQDMDHENMFWYRQDPGLGLRLIYFSYDVKMKEKGDIPEGYSVSREKKERFSLILESASTNQTSMYLCASSPGRGRGVNTEAFFGQGTRLTVV.

The DNA for the CDR3 is TGTGCCAGCAGCGTAGCGGGACTGAACACCGGGGAGCTGTTTTTT. Amino acids: CASSVAGLNTGELFF. J is TRBJ2-2 and V is TRBV9; D perhaps matches TRBD2 (6 bases). V gave up 0 bases and J gave up 1 base, with 7 bases separating them. The CDR3 totals 15 residues. CDR1 and CDR2 (germline): SGDLS, YYNGEE.

This clone occurred a few times. The rearrangement links TRBV6-6 to TRBJ2-7, with TRBD1 matching 8 bases. V gave up 8 bases and J gave up 3 bases; unmatched junction bases: 3. The CDR3 runs 12 residues. In germline, CDR1 is MNHNY, CDR2 SVGAGI (reference sequence). CDR3 in DNA: TGTGCCAGCTCGGACAGGGACTACGAGCAGTACTTC. Amino acid sequence: CASSDRDYEQYF.

Note on this clone: Mismatch with germline at one junction end may stem from a read error. This chain joins TRBV9 and TRBJ2-2; D is unclear. The germline V gene encodes CDR1 SGDLS and CDR2 YYNGEE. CDR3 size: 14 residues. In DNA form, the CDR3 reads TGTGTCAGCAGCCCCGGGCCCCCGACCGGGGAGCTGTTTTTT. Residues: CVSSPGPPTGELFF.

The chain joins TRBV5-5 to TRBJ1-5, with D unclear. The CDR3 totals 15 residues. Germline lookup yields CDR1 SGHKS and CDR2 YYEKEE (reference sequence). Trimming took off 0 bases at V and 5 bases at J, with 12 bases between the two ends. CDR3 DNA: TGTGCCAGCAGCTTGGAGGGAAATCAGGATCAGCCCCAGCATTTT. Amino acids: CASSLEGNQDQPQHF.

This chain connects TRBV19 to TRBJ1-1, with no clear D. CDR1 and CDR2 (germline): LNHDA, SQIVND (reference sequence). The ends were cut back, 7 bases at V and 6 bases at J, with 24 bases in the middle. The CDR3 length is 16 residues. The CDR3 reads CASTDRGVPVGAEAFF. The CDR3 bases are TGTGCCAGTACCGATCGCGGGGTCCCAGTCGGGGCTGAAGCTTTCTTT.

This chain links TRBV7-8 with TRBJ1-6, with D possibly matching TRBD1 (6 bases). The CDR3 has 16 amino acids. Trimming stripped 5 bases from V and 5 bases from J, with 16 bases between. The V gene's germline CDR1 is SGHVS and CDR2 FQNEAQ. The CDR3 DNA sequence: TGTGCCAGCAGCCGATTACAGGGCCTACATAATTCACCCCTCCACTTT. Translating it yields CASSRLQGLHNSPLHF.

This chain uses TRBV11-2 with TRBJ2-2, with 7 bases fitting TRBD2. The germline CDR1 and CDR2 sequences are SGHAT and FQNNGV. The ends lost 3 bases at V and 5 bases at J; junction bases unmatched: 6. The CDR3 sequence is 15 residues long. This CDR3 reads CASSFGRGETGELFF. CDR3 DNA: TGTGCCAGCAGCTTCGGTCGGGGGGAAACCGGGGAGCTGTTTTTT.

The chain uses TRBV6-1 and TRBJ1-5, with TRBD1 identical over 11 bases. The germline V gene has CDR1 MNHNS and CDR2 SASEGT. The CDR3 extends over 15 amino acids. After removal of 1 base from V and 6 bases from J, the junction contained 2 bases not matched to a gene. This chain's CDR3 is CASSEVGTGGQPQHF. The DNA for the CDR3 is TGTGCCAGCAGTGAAGTTGGGACAGGGGGTCAGCCCCAGCATTTT.

V and J are TRBV29-1 and TRBJ2-3, with D perhaps being TRBD1 or TRBD2 (6 bases each). The CDR3 loop spans 14 amino acids. Germline V gene sequence: CDR1 SQVTM, CDR2 ANQGSEA. Between the trimmed V and J ends, which lost 4 bases and 2 bases, there was a span of 13 bases. The CDR3 DNA follows: TGCAGCGTTGTGACCGGGGGCCCCACAGATACGCAGTATTTT. Its translation: CSVVTGGPTDTQYF.

This clone was counted once. This CDR3 reads CASSYSVNYGYTF. The CDR3 bases are TGTGCCAGCAGTTACTCGGTTAACTATGGCTACACCTTC. This chain uses TRBV6-6 with TRBJ1-2; unclear D gene. The CDR3 sequence is 13 residues long. Germline V gene data show CDR1 as MNHNY and CDR2 as SVGAGI (reference sequence). V lost 0 bases, J lost 1 base, and 3 bases lay in between.

The V and J genes are TRBV27 and TRBJ1-6; D remains ambiguous. V lost 5 bases, J lost 3 bases, and 17 bases lay in between. The CDR3 is 17 amino acids. Germline CDR1 reads MNHEY; CDR2 reads SMNVEV (reference sequence). This CDR3 is CASSPLGPAHYNSPLHF. In DNA, the CDR3 is TGTGCCAGCAGTCCCCTTGGACCGGCACACTATAATTCACCCCTCCACTTT.

This clone appeared a few times. CDR3 DNA: TGTGCCAGCAGTGACCCGGCAGCGTCCAGGGATTCACCCCTCCACTTT. The encoded protein is CASSDPAASRDSPLHF. The gene calls are TRBV6-4 and TRBJ1-6; D possibly corresponds to TRBD1 (5 bases). V was cut by 2 bases and J by 8 bases, with 16 bases left in between. CDR3 length equals 16 residues. Germline lookup yields CDR1 MRHNA and CDR2 SNTAGT.

As DNA, the CDR3 is TGTGCCAGCAGCCGGGGGTCGGTGGAAAAACTGTTTTTT. It yields the protein CASSRGSVEKLFF. The chain joins TRBV9 to TRBJ1-4; D possibly corresponds to TRBD1 (5 bases). The CDR3 spans 13 residues. Germline values: CDR1 SGDLS, CDR2 YYNGEE. Trimming cost V 4 bases and J 8 bases, with 12 bases left between them.